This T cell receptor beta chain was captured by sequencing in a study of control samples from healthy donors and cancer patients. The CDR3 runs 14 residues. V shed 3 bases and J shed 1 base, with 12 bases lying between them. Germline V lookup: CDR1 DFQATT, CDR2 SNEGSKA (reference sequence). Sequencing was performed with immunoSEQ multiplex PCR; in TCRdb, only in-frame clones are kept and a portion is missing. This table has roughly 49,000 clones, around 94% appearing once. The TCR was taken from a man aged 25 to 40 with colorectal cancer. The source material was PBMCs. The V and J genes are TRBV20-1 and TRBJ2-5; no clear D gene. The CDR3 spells CSASFPDGQETQYF. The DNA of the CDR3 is TGCAGTGCTAGTTTCCCGGATGGCCAAGAGACCCAGTACTTC.